These T cell receptor beta chains were read from a single sample in a study of blood T cell repertoires in COVID-19. Using immunoSEQ multiplex PCR, the repertoire was profiled, and TCRdb retains in-frame clones only, with some absent. The sample consists of approximately 500,000 clones, more than 75% of them appearing once. The sequencing input was PBMCs or T cells enriched from blood (not recorded which). The source of these receptors is a middle-aged woman who had recovered from COVID-19. Each CDR3 is given with its conserved first and last residue. The D gene is left open where the match is weak. Clone size is shown for a subset of rows, as once, few, many or a class of expanded clone.

clone size,D gene,J gene,V gene,CDR3 protein,CDR3 DNA
NA,NA,TRBJ2-7,TRBV10-3,CAISLNTGSYEQYF,TGTGCCATCAGTCTCAACACAGGTTCCTACGAGCAGTACTTC
NA,NA,TRBJ1-5,TRBV29-1,CSVPRYSNQPQHF,TGCAGCGTGCCCAGGTATAGCAATCAGCCCCAGCATTTT
NA,TRBD1,TRBJ2-1,TRBV6-6,CASSQQGQGNEQFF,TGTGCCAGCAGTCAACAGGGACAGGGCAATGAGCAGTTCTTC
NA,NA,TRBJ2-7,TRBV7-2,CASSLDRGVYEQYF,TGTGCCAGCAGCTTAGATCGGGGTGTATACGAGCAGTACTTC
NA,NA,TRBJ2-7,TRBV5-4,CASSSSVYEQYF,TGTGCCAGCAGCAGTAGCGTATACGAGCAGTACTTC
NA,TRBD2,TRBJ2-5,TRBV11-3,CASSSSTVAGVETQYF,TGTGCCAGCAGCAGTAGCACCGTAGCGGGAGTGGAGACCCAGTACTTC
NA,NA,TRBJ1-2,TRBV5-8,CASSFPTDAYGYTF,TGTGCCAGCAGCTTCCCGACAGATGCCTATGGCTACACCTTC
NA,NA,TRBJ1-1,TRBV19,CASSIKGYNRVTSSPEAFF,TGTGCCAGTAGTATAAAAGGGTACAACAGGGTTACTTCGAGCCCTGAAGCTTTCTTT
once,TRBD1,TRBJ1-4,TRBV19,CASSMALQGSYNEKLFF,TGTGCCAGTAGTATGGCCTTACAGGGGTCATATAATGAAAAACTGTTTTTT
NA,NA,TRBJ2-3,TRBV11-2,CASSIYTDTQYF,TGTGCCAGCAGCATATACACAGATACGCAGTATTTT
NA,NA,TRBJ2-1,TRBV5-4,CASSPKEGAWNEQFF,TGTGCCAGCAGCCCTAAGGAGGGGGCTTGGAATGAGCAGTTCTTC
NA,NA,TRBJ2-3,TRBV11-2,CASSSDRPGADTQYF,TGTGCCAGCAGCTCCGACAGGCCTGGGGCAGATACGCAGTATTTT
few,NA,TRBJ1-1,TRBV29-1,CSVEGVGGPNTEAFF,TGCAGCGTTGAAGGGGTCGGGGGTCCTAACACTGAAGCTTTCTTT
NA,TRBD1,TRBJ1-1,TRBV19,CASNEDRGPTEAFF,TGTGCCAGTAACGAGGACAGGGGGCCCACTGAAGCTTTCTTT
NA,NA,TRBJ1-2,TRBV29-1,CSVQDSNYGYTF,TGCAGCGTTCAGGACTCTAACTATGGCTACACCTTC
NA,TRBD2,TRBJ2-5,TRBV7-2,CASSLFVAGETQYF,TGTGCCAGCAGCTTATTCGTAGCGGGAGAGACCCAGTACTTC
NA,TRBD1,TRBJ1-1,TRBV7-6,CASSPRTGANTEAFF,TGTGCCAGCAGCCCTAGGACAGGGGCGAACACTGAAGCTTTCTTT
NA,NA,TRBJ2-7,TRBV18,CASSPHADSYEQYF,TGTGCCAGCTCACCCCATGCGGACTCCTACGAGCAGTACTTC
few,TRBD1,TRBJ2-5,TRBV5-1,CASSLGTVPSKETQYF,TGCGCCAGCAGCCTTGGGACAGTTCCCAGCAAAGAGACCCAGTACTTC
NA,NA,TRBJ1-6,TRBV5-1,CASSLDTQPGHSPLHF,TGCGCCAGCAGCTTGGATACACAACCAGGGCATTCACCCCTCCACTTT
NA,NA,TRBJ2-1,TRBV3-1/TRBV3-2,CASSLGSSYNEQFF,TGTGCCAGCAGCCTGGGGAGCTCCTACAATGAGCAGTTCTTC
NA,NA,TRBJ2-2,TRBV19,CASSTQGPGELFF,TGTGCCAGTAGTACCCAGGGTCCCGGGGAGCTGTTTTTT
NA,TRBD2,TRBJ2-7,TRBV7-9,CASSLSLGLAFEQYF,TGTGCCAGCAGCCTGAGTCTGGGACTAGCGTTCGAGCAGTACTTC